The 13 T cell receptor beta chains reported below all come from one sample, sequenced in a study of PD-1 blockade in mismatch repair-deficient tumors. Generated by immunoSEQ multiplex PCR, the TCRdb table keeps only in-frame clones and is missing some. The sample yields roughly 120,000 clones, 88% seen once. The specimen was peripheral blood, collected approximately 72 weeks after starting pembrolizumab. The receptors come from an adult with mismatch repair-deficient cancer.

The chain uses TRBV28 and TRBJ1-1, with unresolved D. Trimming left V 3 bases short and J 11 bases short, with 10 bases between. The CDR3 consists of 11 residues. Germline V gene sequence: CDR1 MDHEN, CDR2 SYDVKM. The CDR3 loop is CASSFAVNAFF. CDR3 bases: TGTGCCAGCAGTTTCGCGGTCAATGCTTTCTTT.

The J gene is TRBJ2-2, the V gene TRBV5-1; 13 bases fit TRBD2. The CDR3 loop spans 16 amino acids. Germline trimming cut 3 bases from V and 3 bases from J; bases unmatched to any gene: 2. Per the germline V gene, CDR1 is SGHRS and CDR2 is YFSETQ. CDR3 loop: CASSSGLAGDTGELFF. The CDR3 DNA sequence: TGCGCCAGCAGCTCCGGACTAGCGGGAGACACCGGGGAGCTGTTTTTT.

This clone showed up just a few times. Sequence at one end of the junction differs from germline and may be a read error. The CDR3 DNA sequence: TGTGCCAGCAGTTTGTGGGCGGGAGCTTCAGGGGTGCTGTTTTTT. Residues: CASSLWAGASGVLFF. The rearrangement uses TRBV27 and TRBJ2-2; D may be TRBD2 (7 bases). This CDR3 spans 15 amino acids. Germline values: CDR1 MNHEY, CDR2 SMNVEV (reference sequence).

This clone has a handful of counts. The chain carries TRBV19 and TRBJ2-4, with D possibly TRBD2 on 5 matching bases. Between the trimmed V and J ends, which lost 4 bases and 9 bases, there was a span of 13 bases. CDR1 and CDR2 from the germline V gene are LNHDA and SQIVND (reference sequence). CDR3 length: 13 amino acids. CDR3 sequence reads: CASSTSGSVIQYF. The CDR3 DNA reads as TGTGCCAGTAGTACATCGGGGTCTGTCATTCAGTACTTC.

This chain connects TRBV27 to TRBJ1-5, with D possibly TRBD1 on 6 matching bases. Germline lookup yields CDR1 MNHEY and CDR2 SMNVEV (reference sequence). The CDR3 runs 15 residues. V was trimmed by 4 bases and J by 0 bases, leaving 10 bases between them. CDR3 DNA: TGTGCCAGCAGTTATGCGGGACATAGCAATCAGCCCCAGCATTTT. This translates into CASSYAGHSNQPQHF.

The V and J genes are TRBV5-1 and TRBJ2-2; possible D gene TRBD2, 5 bases. Germline CDR1 is SGHRS and CDR2 is YFSETQ. Trimming cost V 4 bases and J 5 bases, with 15 bases left between them. The CDR3 totals 15 residues. The CDR3 here is CASSPAGRYTGELFF. The DNA of the CDR3 is TGCGCCAGCAGCCCGGCGGGTCGATATACCGGGGAGCTGTTTTTT.

This clone was observed once. The J gene is TRBJ2-2, the V gene TRBV5-7; D may match TRBD1 or TRBD2 (5 bases each). TRBV5-7 is marked as an open reading frame, function uncertain. The CDR3 is 16 residues long. V shed 5 bases and J shed 1 base, with 15 bases lying between them. CDR3 sequence: CASSMDSTGNTGELFF. CDR3 nucleotides: TGTGCCAGCAGTATGGACTCAACAGGGAACACCGGGGAGCTGTTTTTT.

CDR3 sequence: CASSQDLADTQYF. CDR3 sequence (DNA): TGTGCCAGCAGTCAGGATTTGGCAGATACGCAGTATTTT. The gene calls are TRBV5-4 and TRBJ2-3; D remains unclear. Between the trimmed V and J ends, which lost 5 bases and 4 bases, there was a span of 11 bases. The CDR3 has 13 amino acids. The germline V gene has CDR1 SGHNT and CDR2 YYREEE (reference sequence).

The chain combines TRBV6-5 with TRBJ2-7; no clear D. Germline V gene sequence: CDR1 MNHEY, CDR2 SVGAGI. This CDR3 has 11 amino acids. V was pared by 8 bases and J by 5 bases, with 10 bases between. Here the CDR3 reads CASARNDEQYF. CDR3 DNA sequence: TGTGCCAGCGCGCGAAATGACGAGCAGTACTTC.

The chain links TRBV2 to TRBJ2-3; 11 bases fit TRBD2. The CDR3 covers 14 residues. The germline V gene has CDR1 SNHLY and CDR2 FYNNEI. V trimming: 8 bases; J trimming: 2 bases; junction bases outside the gene matches: 3. The CDR3 protein is CASETSGITDTQYF. As DNA, the CDR3 is TGTGCCAGCGAGACTAGCGGGATCACAGATACGCAGTATTTT.

The chain joins TRBV20-1 to TRBJ2-1; D possibly corresponds to TRBD2 (5 bases). Germline lookup yields CDR1 DFQATT and CDR2 SNEGSKA (reference sequence). V was trimmed by 7 bases and J by 5 bases, leaving 9 bases between them. The CDR3 has 11 residues. CDR3 sequence reads: CSGPGNNEQFF. DNA for the CDR3: TGCAGTGGACCGGGGAACAATGAGCAGTTCTTC.

This clone was observed a single time. The genes are TRBV6-1 and TRBJ2-7, with D perhaps matching TRBD1 (6 bases). Germline CDR1 MNHNS, CDR2 SASEGT. V shed 4 bases and J shed 5 bases, with 15 bases lying between them. The CDR3 loop spans 14 amino acids. As DNA, the CDR3 is TGTGCCAGCAGTGTCAAACCCGCAGGGGACGAGCAGTACTTC. This sequence encodes CASSVKPAGDEQYF.

The chain employs TRBV5-1 and TRBJ2-5; 8 bases match TRBD1. The CDR3 contains 16 residues. Germline assignment: CDR1 SGHRS and CDR2 YFSETQ. J gave up 3 bases and V 1 base, and 8 bases lay outside the gene matches. CDR3 region: CASSLFAGGAKETQYF. CDR3 DNA: TGCGCCAGCAGCTTGTTTGCAGGGGGCGCAAAAGAGACCCAGTACTTC. Full variable domain (rest looked up from reference TRBV5-1 and TRBJ2-5): KAGVTQTPRYLIKTRGQQVTLSCSPISGHRSVSWYQQTPGQGLQFLFEYFSETQRNKGNFPGRFSGRQFSNSRSEMNVSTLELGDSALYLCASSLFAGGAKETQYFGPGTRLLVL.